This TCR beta chain emerged from a study of control samples from healthy donors and cancer patients (dated by TCRdb to 2018 to 2021). V is shortened by 0 bases, J by 1 base, and the region joining them spans 4 bases. The CDR3 sequence holds 13 residues, the cysteine and phenylalanine included. Only the CDR3 region is kept as DNA, spanning 39 bases read in frame from base 1. The germline V gene gives CDR1 as SGDLS and CDR2 as YYNGEE. A note on this clone: This receptor's antigen is unknown. Base qualities are not at hand, and no much larger clone is one base apart.

To prepare the library, the immunoSEQ multiplex PCR assay was applied. The source is immuneACCESS, and TCRdb retained only in-frame sequences with V and J called. Part of the clones is not carried over; for the studies checked, unresolved V genes explain less than half of this, and the remainder is unexplained. The sample profile shows 100,000 to 130,000 clones; 70% to 85% of them were found once. The ten largest clones represent 6.5% of the sample. The chain employs TRBV9 and TRBJ1-1, with the identity of the D gene unclear. The receptor's source is a man younger than 35 in good health. Sequenced sample: blood. The DNA sequence reads TGTGCCAGCAGCGTAGGGTGGAACACTGAAGCTTTCTTT. Translated, it gives CASSVGWNTEAFF.